What follows are 13 T cell receptor beta chains derived from one specimen sequenced in a study of radiation and T cells in renal cell carcinoma. The repertoire was sequenced with immunoSEQ multiplex PCR; TCRdb's copy has only in-frame clones and lacks some. The sample shows 100,000 to 150,000 clones, 82% of them seen only once. Time point given: baseline pretreatment blood. Regarding treatment: 15 Gy SBRT to primary tumor, nephrectomy 4 weeks later. The source material was blood, sampled from a patient whose treatment included radiotherapy and nephrectomy. The source is a woman in her sixties with renal cell carcinoma.

The chain employs TRBV7-9 and TRBJ1-1; TRBD1 is a possible D gene (5 bases). Germline V gene data show CDR1 as SEHNR and CDR2 as FQNEAQ (reference sequence). V lost 5 bases, J lost 7 bases, and 14 bases lay in between. This CDR3 region has 13 residues. CDR3 in DNA: TGTGCCAGCAGCGAGGGCAGGGAGGTTGAAGCTTTCTTT. This encodes CASSEGREVEAFF. The full variable domain, with the rest looked up from reference TRBV7-9 and TRBJ1-1, is DTGVSQNPRHKITKRGQNVTFRCDPISEHNRLYWYRQTLGQGPEFLTYFQNEAQLEKSRLLSDRFSAERPKGSFSTLEIQRTEQGDSAMYLCASSEGREVEAFFGQGTRLTVV.

V is TRBV6-5 and J is TRBJ1-5; 9 bases are shared with TRBD1. The CDR3 runs to 16 residues. Germline V CDR1 and CDR2: MNHEY, SVGAGI. J gave up 7 bases and V 4 bases, and 11 bases lay outside the gene matches. The CDR3 is CASSSRAQGASQPQHF. DNA of the CDR3: TGTGCCAGCAGTTCCCGGGCACAGGGGGCGAGCCAGCCCCAGCATTTT.

The chain links TRBV19 to TRBJ2-3; 10 bases line up with TRBD2. The CDR3 contains 14 residues. CDR1 LNHDA and CDR2 SQIVND come from the germline V gene (reference sequence). Trimming cost V 6 bases and J 4 bases; bases outside gene matches: 4. The chain's CDR3 is CASSLGTSADTQYF. In nucleotides, the CDR3 is TGTGCCAGTAGCCTAGGGACTAGCGCAGATACGCAGTATTTT.

The V and J genes are TRBV29-1 and TRBJ2-1; 7 positions agree with TRBD1. There are 13 residues in the CDR3. Germline assignment: CDR1 SQVTM and CDR2 ANQGSEA. Trimming cost V 4 bases and J 7 bases; bases outside gene matches: 7. The CDR3 DNA sequence: TGCAGCGTTGGCAGGGGGACGGTGAATGAGCAGTTCTTC. Translated: CSVGRGTVNEQFF.

This clone appeared once. The rearrangement uses TRBV27 and TRBJ2-1; D unresolved. CDR1 is MNHEY, CDR2 SMNVEV, per germline (reference sequence). The V end lost 4 bases, the J end lost 5 bases, and 9 bases lay between the germline ends. The CDR3 is made up of 13 amino acids. The CDR3 sequence is CASSSLSDNEQFF. For the CDR3, the DNA is TGTGCCAGCAGTTCCCTGAGTGACAATGAGCAGTTCTTC.

V and J are TRBV10-3 and TRBJ2-3, with unresolved D. The CDR3 has 10 amino acids. The V end was cut by 6 bases, the J end by 5 bases, with 3 bases between. CDR1 is ENHRY, CDR2 SYGVKD, per germline. The CDR3 nucleotides read TGTGCCATCAGCGGAGATACGCAGTATTTT. Residues: CAISGDTQYF.

The rearrangement links TRBV28 to TRBJ2-4; perhaps TRBD1 as D (6 bases). Trimming stripped 7 bases from V and 8 bases from J, with 21 bases between. CDR1 is MDHEN and CDR2 is SYDVKM in the germline V gene. This CDR3 is built from 15 residues. The CDR3 DNA is TGTGCCAGCAACCCGACAGGACCCCGGGCATACATTCAGTACTTC. Translating gives CASNPTGPRAYIQYF.

This sequence joins TRBV19 and TRBJ1-1; D gene unclear. This CDR3 is built from 16 residues. Germline CDR1 is LNHDA and CDR2 is SQIVND (reference sequence). The V and J ends lost 3 bases and 0 bases respectively, with 14 bases between them. CDR3 coding DNA: TGTGCCAGTAGTATTAATTATGTCAGTATGAACACTGAAGCTTTCTTT. Translated, it gives CASSINYVSMNTEAFF.

The J gene is TRBJ2-5, the V gene TRBV6-5, with 8 bases that match TRBD1. V gave up 0 bases and J gave up 5 bases; unmatched junction bases: 5. Germline V gives CDR1 MNHEY, CDR2 SVGAGI. The CDR3 extends over 15 amino acids. CDR3 sequence reads: CASSYSTGALETQYF. The CDR3 coding sequence is TGTGCCAGCAGTTACTCGACAGGGGCCCTGGAGACCCAGTACTTC.

This rearrangement joins TRBV29-1 to TRBJ1-4; 7 bases align to TRBD1. This CDR3 contains 13 residues. The V segment lost 4 bases and the J segment 4 bases; nucleotides outside the gene matches: 3. Per germline, CDR1 SQVTM and CDR2 ANQGSEA. CDR3 nucleotides: TGCAGCGTTGCCTCAGGGGGTAATGAAAAACTGTTTTTT. This codes for CSVASGGNEKLFF. Based on the CDR3 plus reference TRBV29-1 and TRBJ1-4, the full variable domain is SAVISQKPSRDICQRGTSLTIQCQVDSQVTMMFWYRQQPGQSLTLIATANQGSEATYESGFVIDKFPISRPNLTFSTLTVSNMSPEDSSIYLCSVASGGNEKLFFGSGTQLSVL.

Comment on this clone: The sample carries other DNA sequences with the same CDR3. V gene TRBV6-5 combines with J gene TRBJ1-1; D unresolved. V lost 6 bases to trimming and J lost 1 base, with 9 bases between them. Germline CDR1 is MNHEY and CDR2 is SVGAGI. CDR3 length: 13 amino acids. The CDR3 coding sequence is TGTGCCAGCAGAAAGACGGGGAACACTGAAGCTTTCTTT. It is translated as CASRKTGNTEAFF.

The chain links TRBV25-1 to TRBJ2-6; 8 nucleotides agree with TRBD1. J gave up 2 bases and V 6 bases, and 9 bases lay outside the gene matches. Germline CDR1 reads MGHDK; CDR2 reads SYGVNS. CDR3 length: 17 residues. CDR3 nucleotides: TGTGCCAGCAGGCAGACAGGGGATGTAACTGGGGCCAACGTCCTGACTTTC. Protein product: CASRQTGDVTGANVLTF.

This clone was seen a few times. This chain joins TRBV7-2 and TRBJ1-2; TRBD1 agrees at 7 bases. From germline, CDR1 is SGHTA and CDR2 FQGNSA. V was pared by 5 bases and J by 5 bases, with 5 bases of the junction left unmatched. The CDR3 is 13 residues long. CDR3 region: CASSPGTEYGYTF. Written as DNA, the CDR3 is TGTGCCAGCAGCCCCGGGACAGAGTATGGCTACACCTTC.